Listed below are T cell receptor beta chains from one sample, sequenced in a study of cytomegalovirus exposure and HLA in healthy donors. Sequencing used immunoSEQ multiplex PCR; TCRdb keeps in-frame clones, though not all of them. The table has 85,000 to 130,000 clones, about 70% seen once. The sequencing sample was made of PBMCs. All receptors come from a female donor in good health and CMV-seronegative. CDR3s include the opening cysteine and the closing phenylalanine or tryptophan. The D gene is left open where the match is weak. A row's size may be missing; if present it is once, few, many or a size class.

D: .; J: TRBJ1-1; size: few; V: TRBV25-1; DNA: TGTGCCAGCAGTGAATTGGCGGGTGGGGGGGCTTTGAACACTGAAGCTTTCTTT; CDR3: CASSELAGGGALNTEAFF
D: .; J: TRBJ2-3; size: .; V: TRBV30; DNA: TGTGCCTGGAGAGAGACAGATACGCAGTATTTT; CDR3: CAWRETDTQYF
D: TRBD2; J: TRBJ2-1; size: .; V: TRBV7-2; DNA: TGTGCCAGCAGCCCCCAGACTAGCGGGAGGGGGAACTACAATGAGCAGTTCTTC; CDR3: CASSPQTSGRGNYNEQFF
D: .; J: TRBJ1-2; size: few; V: TRBV2; DNA: TGTGCCAGCAGTGAACGAGGGAACTATGGCTACACCTTC; CDR3: CASSERGNYGYTF
D: TRBD1; J: TRBJ2-7; size: .; V: TRBV6-6; DNA: TGTGCCAGCAGTTCAAGGGACAGGGTGTCCTACGAGCAGTACTTC; CDR3: CASSSRDRVSYEQYF
D: TRBD1; J: TRBJ1-2; size: .; V: TRBV19; DNA: TGTGCCAGTAGTCCCCACAGGGGTTCCCACTATGGCTACACCTTC; CDR3: CASSPHRGSHYGYTF
D: TRBD1; J: TRBJ2-3; size: .; V: TRBV6-1; DNA: TGTGCCAGCCGACGGACAGGGCCTAATACGCAGTATTTT; CDR3: CASRRTGPNTQYF
D: TRBD1; J: TRBJ2-2; size: .; V: TRBV7-9; DNA: TGTGCCAGCAGCTTTGACAGGGTCGCCGGGGAGCTGTTTTTT; CDR3: CASSFDRVAGELFF
D: TRBD1; J: TRBJ2-7; size: .; V: TRBV7-6; DNA: TGTGCCAGCAGCTCCGGGACAGGGTGGAACGAGCAGTACTTC; CDR3: CASSSGTGWNEQYF
D: TRBD1; J: TRBJ2-7; size: few; V: TRBV6-5; DNA: TGTGCCAGCAGCGACTCAGGGGGTCATGCCTACGAGCAGTACTTC; CDR3: CASSDSGGHAYEQYF
D: .; J: TRBJ1-4; size: .; V: TRBV6-1; DNA: TGTGCCAGCAGAGACACAGCAACTAATGAAAAACTGTTTTTT; CDR3: CASRDTATNEKLFF
D: .; J: TRBJ2-6; size: .; V: TRBV19; DNA: TGTGCCAGTAAGAGGGCTGGGGCCAACGTCCTGACTTTC; CDR3: CASKRAGANVLTF
D: TRBD1; J: TRBJ2-5; size: .; V: TRBV5-4; DNA: TGTGCCAGCAGCTTGGCCTGGGACAGGGGGTTAGAGACCCAGTACTTC; CDR3: CASSLAWDRGLETQYF
D: .; J: TRBJ2-1; size: .; V: TRBV7-9; DNA: TGTGCCAGCAGCTTAGAGGGGGGGGGCGTCGAGCAGTTCTTC; CDR3: CASSLEGGGVEQFF
D: .; J: TRBJ1-5; size: .; V: TRBV19; DNA: TGTGCCAGTAGTATCAGGGATAGCAATCAGCCCCAGCATTTT; CDR3: CASSIRDSNQPQHF
D: .; J: TRBJ1-4; size: .; V: TRBV6-5; DNA: TGTGCCAGCAGCGAAACTCACGCGCCAGGCCTGGTGTTTTTT; CDR3: CASSETHAPGLVFF
D: TRBD1; J: TRBJ2-3; size: .; V: TRBV5-1; DNA: TGCGCCAGCAGCTTCGAAGGACAGGATAGCACAGATACGCAGTATTTT; CDR3: CASSFEGQDSTDTQYF
D: TRBD1; J: TRBJ1-1; size: few; V: TRBV5-5; DNA: TGTGCCAGCAGCTTGCTCATTAAAACAGGGGAGGAAGCTTTCTTT; CDR3: CASSLLIKTGEEAFF
D: .; J: TRBJ2-3; size: .; V: TRBV9; DNA: TGTGCCAGCGGGAGCCTCGCAGATACGCAGTATTTT; CDR3: CASGSLADTQYF
D: TRBD1; J: TRBJ2-3; size: .; V: TRBV4-2; DNA: TGTGCCAGCAGCCAAGATCGGACAGGAGGTCCAGATACGCAGTATTTT; CDR3: CASSQDRTGGPDTQYF
D: .; J: TRBJ2-5; size: .; V: TRBV29-1; DNA: TGCTCCACGCGGGCGGCCCAAGAGACCCAGTACTTC; CDR3: CSTRAAQETQYF
D: .; J: TRBJ2-1; size: few; V: TRBV4-2; DNA: TGTGCCAGCAGCTTGGACCTCAGGGGTTTCATCGATGAGCAGTTCTTC; CDR3: CASSLDLRGFIDEQFF
D: .; J: TRBJ2-7; size: .; V: TRBV7-9; DNA: TGTGCCAGCAGCTCGCCGTTGGGCCTCGAGCAGTACTTC; CDR3: CASSSPLGLEQYF
D: .; J: TRBJ2-1; size: .; V: TRBV9; DNA: TGTGCCAGCAGCGACAGCAATGAGCAGTTCTTC; CDR3: CASSDSNEQFF
D: TRBD1; J: TRBJ2-7; size: .; V: TRBV19; DNA: TGTGCCAGTAGTAGGACAGGGGGAAACTACGAGCAGTACTTC; CDR3: CASSRTGGNYEQYF